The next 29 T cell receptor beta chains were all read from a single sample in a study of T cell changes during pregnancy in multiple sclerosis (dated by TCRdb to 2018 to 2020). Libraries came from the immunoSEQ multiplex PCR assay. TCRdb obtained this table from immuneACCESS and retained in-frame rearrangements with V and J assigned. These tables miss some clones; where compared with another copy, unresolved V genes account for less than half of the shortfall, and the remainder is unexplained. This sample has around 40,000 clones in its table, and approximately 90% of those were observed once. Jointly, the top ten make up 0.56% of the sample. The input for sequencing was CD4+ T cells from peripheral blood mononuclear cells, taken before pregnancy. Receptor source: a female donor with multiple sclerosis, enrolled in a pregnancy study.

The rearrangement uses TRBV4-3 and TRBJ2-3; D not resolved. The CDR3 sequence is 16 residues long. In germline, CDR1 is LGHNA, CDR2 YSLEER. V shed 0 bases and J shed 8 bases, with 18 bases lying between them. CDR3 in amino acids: CASSQELSPLPTTQYF. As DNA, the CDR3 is TGCGCCAGCAGCCAAGAACTCTCACCCCTGCCTACTACGCAGTATTTT.

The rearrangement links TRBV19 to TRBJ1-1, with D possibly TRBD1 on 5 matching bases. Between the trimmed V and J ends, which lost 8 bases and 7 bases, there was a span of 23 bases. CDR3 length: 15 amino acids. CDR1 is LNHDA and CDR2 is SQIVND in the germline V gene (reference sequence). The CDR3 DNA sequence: TGTGCCAGTGTTCCGTGGGGGGACGCGGGCTTTGAAGCTTTCTTT. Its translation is CASVPWGDAGFEAFF.

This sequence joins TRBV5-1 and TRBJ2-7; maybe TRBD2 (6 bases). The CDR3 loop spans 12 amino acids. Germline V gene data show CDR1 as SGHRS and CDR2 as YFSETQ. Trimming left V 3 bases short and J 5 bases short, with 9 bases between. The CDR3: CASSWGGDEQYF. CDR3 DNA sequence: TGCGCCAGCAGCTGGGGCGGGGACGAGCAGTACTTC.

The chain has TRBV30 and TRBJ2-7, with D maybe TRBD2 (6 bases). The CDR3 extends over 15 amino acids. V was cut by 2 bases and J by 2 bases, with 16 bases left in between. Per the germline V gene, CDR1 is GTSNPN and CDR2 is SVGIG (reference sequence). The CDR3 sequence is CAWSTGGALPYEQYF. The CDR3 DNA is TGTGCCTGGAGTACGGGCGGGGCCCTACCCTACGAGCAGTACTTC. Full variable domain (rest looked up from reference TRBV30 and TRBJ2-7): SQTIHQWPATLVQPVGSPLSLECTVEGTSNPNLYWYRQAAGRGLQLLFYSVGIGQISSEVPQNLSASRPQDRQFILSSKKLLLSDSGFYLCAWSTGGALPYEQYFGPGTRLTVT.

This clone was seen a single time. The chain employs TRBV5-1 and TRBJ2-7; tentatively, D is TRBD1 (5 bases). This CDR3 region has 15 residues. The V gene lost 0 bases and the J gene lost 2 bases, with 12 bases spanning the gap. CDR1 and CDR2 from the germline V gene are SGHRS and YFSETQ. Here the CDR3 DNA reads TGCGCCAGCAGCTTGGTTCTAGGGGCGACCTACGAGCAGTACTTC. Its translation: CASSLVLGATYEQYF. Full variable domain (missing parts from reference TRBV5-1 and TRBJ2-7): KAGVTQTPRYLIKTRGQQVTLSCSPISGHRSVSWYQQTPGQGLQFLFEYFSETQRNKGNFPGRFSGRQFSNSRSEMNVSTLELGDSALYLCASSLVLGATYEQYFGPGTRLTVT.

The CDR3 spells CSVEGDYEAFF. DNA for the CDR3: TGCAGCGTTGAGGGGGACTATGAAGCTTTCTTT. The J gene is TRBJ1-1, the V gene TRBV29-1, with D tentatively TRBD1 (5 bases). CDR3 length: 11 amino acids. Germline lookup yields CDR1 SQVTM and CDR2 ANQGSEA. The V end was cut by 3 bases, the J end by 7 bases, with 9 bases between. The full variable domain, in which reference TRBV29-1 and TRBJ1-1 provide the parts outside the CDR3, is SAVISQKPSRDICQRGTSLTIQCQVDSQVTMMFWYRQQPGQSLTLIATANQGSEATYESGFVIDKFPISRPNLTFSTLTVSNMSPEDSSIYLCSVEGDYEAFFGQGTRLTVV.

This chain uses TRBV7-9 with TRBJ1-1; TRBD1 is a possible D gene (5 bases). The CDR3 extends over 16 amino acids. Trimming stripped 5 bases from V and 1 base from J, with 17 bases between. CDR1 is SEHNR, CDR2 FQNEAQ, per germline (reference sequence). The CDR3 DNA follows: TGTGCCAGCAGCCTAGGCAGGGTCCGCGGGAACACTGAAGCTTTCTTT. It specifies CASSLGRVRGNTEAFF.

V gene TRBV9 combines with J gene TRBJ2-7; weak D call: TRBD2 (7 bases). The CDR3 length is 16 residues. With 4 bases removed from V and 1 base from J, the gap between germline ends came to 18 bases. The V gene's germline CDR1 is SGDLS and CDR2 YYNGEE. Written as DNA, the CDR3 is TGTGCCAGCAGCCCCCGGGGGAAGGGGGGGTCCTACGAGCAGTACTTC. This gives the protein CASSPRGKGGSYEQYF.

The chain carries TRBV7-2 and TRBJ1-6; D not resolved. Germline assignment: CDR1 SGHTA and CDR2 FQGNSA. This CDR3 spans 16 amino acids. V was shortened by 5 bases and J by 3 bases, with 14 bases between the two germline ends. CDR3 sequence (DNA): TGTGCCAGCAGCCCCTCTCCAGGCAACTATAATTCACCCCTCCACTTT. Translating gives CASSPSPGNYNSPLHF. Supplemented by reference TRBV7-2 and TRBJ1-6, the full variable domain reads GAGVSQSPSNKVTEKGKDVELRCDPISGHTALYWYRQSLGQGLEFLIYFQGNSAPDKSGLPSDRFSAERTGGSVSTLTIQRTQQEDSAVYLCASSPSPGNYNSPLHFGNGTRLTVT.

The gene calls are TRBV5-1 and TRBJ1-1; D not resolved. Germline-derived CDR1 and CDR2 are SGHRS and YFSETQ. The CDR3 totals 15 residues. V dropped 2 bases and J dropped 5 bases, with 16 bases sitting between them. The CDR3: CASSLVLAAGTEAFF. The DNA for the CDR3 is TGCGCCAGCAGCTTAGTCTTGGCGGCTGGGACTGAAGCTTTCTTT.

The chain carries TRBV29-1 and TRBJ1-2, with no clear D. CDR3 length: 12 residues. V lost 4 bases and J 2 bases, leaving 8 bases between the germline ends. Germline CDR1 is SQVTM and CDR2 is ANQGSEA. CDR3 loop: CSVVTENYGYTF. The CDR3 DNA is TGCAGCGTTGTCACAGAAAACTATGGCTACACCTTC.

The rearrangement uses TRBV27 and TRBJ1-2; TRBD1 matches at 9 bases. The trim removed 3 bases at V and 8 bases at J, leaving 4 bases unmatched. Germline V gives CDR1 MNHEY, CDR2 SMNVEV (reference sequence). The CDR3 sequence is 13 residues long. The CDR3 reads CASSFTGGGGYTF. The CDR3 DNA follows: TGTGCCAGCAGTTTTACAGGGGGCGGCGGCTACACCTTC.

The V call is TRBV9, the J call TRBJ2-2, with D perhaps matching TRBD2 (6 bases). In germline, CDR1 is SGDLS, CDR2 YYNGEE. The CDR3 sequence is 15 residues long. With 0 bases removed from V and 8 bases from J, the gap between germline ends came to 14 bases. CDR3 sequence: CASSVAPRAGGELFF. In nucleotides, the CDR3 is TGTGCCAGCAGCGTAGCCCCCAGGGCGGGAGGGGAGCTGTTTTTT.

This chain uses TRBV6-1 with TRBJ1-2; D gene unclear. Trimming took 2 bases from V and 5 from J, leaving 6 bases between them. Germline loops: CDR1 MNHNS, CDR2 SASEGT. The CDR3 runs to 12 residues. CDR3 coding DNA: TGTGCCAGCAGTGAATCGGGGTATGGCTACACCTTC. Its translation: CASSESGYGYTF.

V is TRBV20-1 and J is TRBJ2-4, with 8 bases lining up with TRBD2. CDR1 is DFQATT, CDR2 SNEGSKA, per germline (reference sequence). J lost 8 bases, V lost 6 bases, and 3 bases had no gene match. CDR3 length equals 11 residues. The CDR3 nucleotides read TGCAGTGCCCCGCGGGGGGACATTCAGTACTTC. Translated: CSAPRGDIQYF.

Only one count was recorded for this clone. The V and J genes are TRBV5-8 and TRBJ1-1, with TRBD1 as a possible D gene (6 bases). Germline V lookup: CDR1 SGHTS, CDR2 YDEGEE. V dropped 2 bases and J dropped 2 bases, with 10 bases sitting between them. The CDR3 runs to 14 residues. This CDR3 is CASSFGQINTEAFF. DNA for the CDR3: TGTGCCAGCAGCTTCGGACAGATAAACACTGAAGCTTTCTTT.

CDR3 residues: CASSSRYRGRETQYF. CDR3 DNA sequence: TGTGCCAGCAGCTCGAGGTACAGGGGGCGAGAGACCCAGTACTTC. The chain has TRBV5-8 and TRBJ2-5, with 9 bases fitting TRBD1. With 3 bases clipped from V and 4 bases from J, the junction kept 7 bases outside the gene matches. The CDR3 is 15 amino acids. Germline values: CDR1 SGHTS, CDR2 YDEGEE.

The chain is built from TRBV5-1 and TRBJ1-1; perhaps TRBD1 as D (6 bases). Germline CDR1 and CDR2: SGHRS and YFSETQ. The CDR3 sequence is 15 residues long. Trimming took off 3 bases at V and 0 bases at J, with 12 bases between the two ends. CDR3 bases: TGCGCCAGCAGCTGGGGGGGGCCGGTGAACACTGAAGCTTTCTTT. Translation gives CASSWGGPVNTEAFF.

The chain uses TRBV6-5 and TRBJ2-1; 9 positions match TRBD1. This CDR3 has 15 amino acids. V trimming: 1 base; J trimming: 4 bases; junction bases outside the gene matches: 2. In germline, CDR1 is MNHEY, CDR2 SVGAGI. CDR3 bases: TGTGCCAGCAGTTACTTGGGACAGGGTTACAATGAGCAGTTCTTC. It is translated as CASSYLGQGYNEQFF.

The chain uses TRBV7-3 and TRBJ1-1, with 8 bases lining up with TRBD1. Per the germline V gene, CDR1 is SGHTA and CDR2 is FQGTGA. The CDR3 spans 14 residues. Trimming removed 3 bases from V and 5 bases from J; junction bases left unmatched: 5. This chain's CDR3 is CASSFQGAGTEAFF. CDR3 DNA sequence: TGTGCCAGCAGCTTCCAGGGGGCGGGGACTGAAGCTTTCTTT.

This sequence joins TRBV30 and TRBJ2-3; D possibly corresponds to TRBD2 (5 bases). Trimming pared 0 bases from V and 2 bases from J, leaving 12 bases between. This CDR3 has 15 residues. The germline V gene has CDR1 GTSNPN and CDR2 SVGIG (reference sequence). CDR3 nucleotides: TGTGCCTGGAGTGTACTAGGCCTCGTCACAGATACGCAGTATTTT. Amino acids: CAWSVLGLVTDTQYF. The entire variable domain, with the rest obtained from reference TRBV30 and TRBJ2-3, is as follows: SQTIHQWPATLVQPVGSPLSLECTVEGTSNPNLYWYRQAAGRGLQLLFYSVGIGQISSEVPQNLSASRPQDRQFILSSKKLLLSDSGFYLCAWSVLGLVTDTQYFGPGTRLTVL.

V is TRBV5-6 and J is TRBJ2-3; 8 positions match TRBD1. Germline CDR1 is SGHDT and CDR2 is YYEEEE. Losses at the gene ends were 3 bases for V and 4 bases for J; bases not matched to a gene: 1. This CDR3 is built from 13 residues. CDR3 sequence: CASSSTGADTQYF. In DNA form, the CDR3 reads TGTGCCAGCAGCTCGACAGGGGCAGATACGCAGTATTTT.

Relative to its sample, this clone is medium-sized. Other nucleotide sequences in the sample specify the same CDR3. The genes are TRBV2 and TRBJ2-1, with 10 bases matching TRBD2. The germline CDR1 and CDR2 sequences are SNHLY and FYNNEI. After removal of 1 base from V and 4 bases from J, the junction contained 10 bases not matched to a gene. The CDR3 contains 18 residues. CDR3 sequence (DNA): TGTGCCAGCAGTGAAGTTCCGGGAGGACTAGCGGAGTACAATGAGCAGTTCTTC. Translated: CASSEVPGGLAEYNEQFF.

CDR3 DNA sequence: TGTGCCATCAGCGGGGGGTACAGGGCCACGACCCCTGGCTACACCTTC. This translates into CAISGGYRATTPGYTF. The J gene is TRBJ1-2, the V gene TRBV10-3; tentative D call: TRBD1 (6 bases). Germline assignment: CDR1 ENHRY and CDR2 SYGVKD. The CDR3 extends over 16 amino acids. V lost 6 bases and J 7 bases, leaving 24 bases between the germline ends.

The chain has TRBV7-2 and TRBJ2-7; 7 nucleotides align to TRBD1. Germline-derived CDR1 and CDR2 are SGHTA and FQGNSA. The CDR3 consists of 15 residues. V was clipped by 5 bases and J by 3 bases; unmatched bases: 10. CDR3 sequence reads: CASSPSGTANYEQYF. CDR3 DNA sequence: TGTGCCAGCAGCCCCTCCGGGACAGCCAACTACGAGCAGTACTTC.

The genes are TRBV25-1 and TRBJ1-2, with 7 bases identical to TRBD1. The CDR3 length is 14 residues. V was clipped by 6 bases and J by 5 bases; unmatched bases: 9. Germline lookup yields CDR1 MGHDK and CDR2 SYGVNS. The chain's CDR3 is CASSHRGSEYGYTF. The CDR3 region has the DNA TGTGCCAGCAGCCACAGGGGATCGGAGTATGGCTACACCTTC.

CDR3 in amino acids: CASSPLDSSRGNTIYF. The CDR3 bases are TGTGCCAGCTCACCTCTAGATTCGTCAAGGGGAAACACCATATATTTT. This chain links TRBV18 with TRBJ1-3, with D uncertain. Germline CDR1 is KGHSH and CDR2 is LQKENI. This CDR3 spans 16 amino acids. V lost 3 bases, J lost 4 bases, and 16 bases lay in between.

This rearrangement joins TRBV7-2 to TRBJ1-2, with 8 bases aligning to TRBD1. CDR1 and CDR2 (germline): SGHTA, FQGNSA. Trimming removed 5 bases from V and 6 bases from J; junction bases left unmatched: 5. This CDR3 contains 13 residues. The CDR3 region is CASSLLTGDGYTF. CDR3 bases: TGTGCCAGCAGCCTCTTGACAGGGGATGGCTACACCTTC.

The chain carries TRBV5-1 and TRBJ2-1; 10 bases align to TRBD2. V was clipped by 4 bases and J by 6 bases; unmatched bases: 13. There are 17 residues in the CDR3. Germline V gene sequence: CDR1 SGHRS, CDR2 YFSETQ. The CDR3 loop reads CASSPGGLAGESNEQFF. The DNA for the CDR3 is TGCGCCAGCAGCCCGGGCGGCCTAGCGGGGGAAAGCAATGAGCAGTTCTTC.